In this sample, the clone carrying this T cell receptor (beta chain) turned up many times. Its antigen is undetermined. Authors of the study amplified TCR beta CDR3 regions from RNA transcripts. The TCR CDR3 was amplified in a first-round RT-PCR using the HTBI primer set. In TCRdb, the multiplex PCR reads were re-called with MiXCR into one record per CDR3 protein. The data contain a few hundred thousand distinct CDR3 sequences, roughly 14% of them singletons. The data were taken from a study of T cells in Graves' hyperthyroidism and ophthalmopathy. Germline V CDR1 and CDR2: MNHEY, SMNVEV (reference sequence). The CDR3 sequence is 16 residues long. V was clipped by 1 base and J by 4 bases; unmatched bases: 8. Overall study findings and caveats: Ophthalmopathy could be told apart from stable hyperthyroidism with a 13 V-J model.

Recently diagnosed hyperthyroidism of less than 2 months' duration affected patients aged 18 to 65. For the diagnoses, clinical symptoms, serum thyroxine and TRAb, thyroid ultrasound and orbital computed tomography were used. This blood was taken when hyperthyroidism was first diagnosed, before any ophthalmopathy symptoms existed. The receptor's source is a woman between 18 and 29 years old with Graves' hyperthyroidism that later progressed to Graves' ophthalmopathy. The material sequenced was blood. The chain carries TRBV27 and TRBJ1-2, with TRBD1 identical over 8 bases. CDR3 sequence (DNA): TGTGCCAGCAGTTTATGGGCAGGGGGCACGGGCTATGGCTACACCTTC. Translated, it gives CASSLWAGGTGYGYTF.